The 19 T cell receptor beta chains listed next were all sequenced from one sample in a study of identical twins. One entry per CDR3 protein results from TCRdb running MiXCR on the 5' RACE reads. The sample yields some 760,000 distinct CDR3 sequences, roughly 18% seen once. These data also formed part of another study, on T cells expressing NK-cell markers.

The sample comprised PBMCs. All receptors come from a woman aged 18 to 35 in good health.

This clonotype was seen only a few times. The chain carries TRBV6-1 and TRBJ2-3; 15 bases match TRBD2. Germline CDR1 is MNHNS and CDR2 is SASEGT. Losses at the gene ends were 5 bases for V and 1 base for J; bases not matched to a gene: 7. The CDR3 is 18 residues long. Here the CDR3 DNA reads TGTGCCAGCAGTCCCGGGACTAGCGGGGGGCCTCGCACAGATACGCAGTATTTT. It codes for CASSPGTSGGPRTDTQYF.

The sample holds a few counts of this clonotype. V gene TRBV10-3 combines with J gene TRBJ2-5, with D uncertain. The CDR3 has 16 amino acids. Deletions cut 5 bases from V and 2 bases from J, with 18 bases between. Germline values: CDR1 ENHRY, CDR2 SYGVKD. CDR3 protein: CAISISPAPMQETQYF. The CDR3 nucleotides read TGTGCCATCAGTATCTCCCCAGCCCCGATGCAAGAGACCCAGTACTTC.

This clonotype has a handful of counts. This chain connects TRBV24-1 to TRBJ2-3, with 9 bases matching TRBD2. The CDR3 contains 14 residues. Germline lookup yields CDR1 KGHDR and CDR2 SFDVKD. After removal of 5 bases from V and 2 bases from J, the junction contained 1 base not matched to a gene. DNA of the CDR3: TGTGCCACCAGTGCTAGCGGGAACACAGATACGCAGTATTTT. Protein: CATSASGNTDTQYF.

CDR3 nucleotides: TGTGCCAGCAGTTTGAGCGGGGGCGGGGGAGATACGCAGTATTTT. Translation gives CASSLSGGGGDTQYF. The chain joins TRBV12-3 or TRBV12-4 to TRBJ2-3, with TRBD2 identical over 8 bases. V was pared by 3 bases and J by 5 bases, with 7 bases of the junction left unmatched. The CDR3 extends over 15 amino acids.

The chain couples TRBV10-3 to TRBJ2-5; 10 bases map to TRBD2. The germline CDR1 and CDR2 sequences are ENHRY and SYGVKD. J gave up 1 base and V 10 bases, and 3 bases lay outside the gene matches. This CDR3 has 13 residues. CDR3 loop: CASQREGQETQYF. The CDR3 DNA sequence: TGTGCCAGCCAGCGGGAGGGCCAAGAGACCCAGTACTTC.

CDR3 region: CASSLDAGAREQFF. CDR3 in DNA: TGTGCCAGCAGCTTAGATGCGGGAGCGAGGGAGCAGTTCTTC. The rearrangement joins TRBV11-3 to TRBJ2-1; 7 bases agree with TRBD2. V trimming: 0 bases; J trimming: 10 bases; junction bases outside the gene matches: 6. This CDR3 region has 14 residues. Germline V gives CDR1 SGHNT, CDR2 YENEEA. Full variable domain (remainder filled in from reference TRBV11-3 and TRBJ2-1): EAGVVQSPRYKIIEKKQPVAFWCNPISGHNTLYWYLQNLGQGPELLIRYENEEAVDDSQLPKDRFSAERLKGVDSTLKIQPAELGDSAVYLCASSLDAGAREQFFGPGTRLTVL.

The genes are TRBV2 and TRBJ2-5; 8 positions match TRBD2. The CDR3 spans 12 residues. J was trimmed by 7 bases and V by 10 bases; bases with no gene match: 8. CDR1 is SNHLY and CDR2 is FYNNEI in the germline V gene. CDR3 DNA: TGTGCCAAAAGCGGGGGCTCTGGGACCCAGTACTTC. It yields the protein CAKSGGSGTQYF. The whole variable domain, remainder taken from reference TRBV2 and TRBJ2-5, is EPEVTQTPSHQVTQMGQEVILRCVPISNHLYFYWYRQILGQKVEFLVSFYNNEISEKSEIFDDQFSVERPDGSNFTLKIRSTKLEDSAMYFCAKSGGSGTQYFGPGTRLLVL.

This clonotype has just a few counts. The J gene is TRBJ2-2, the V gene TRBV15, with D perhaps being TRBD1 or TRBD2 (6 bases each). Trimming shortened V by 8 bases and J by 2 bases, and 12 bases separated the two germline ends. The CDR3 is made up of 14 amino acids. Germline values: CDR1 LNHNV, CDR2 YYDKDF (reference sequence). The CDR3 DNA reads as TGTGCCACCCGGACGGGGGCCAACACCGGGGAGCTGTTTTTT. It codes for CATRTGANTGELFF.

This sequence joins TRBV18 and TRBJ2-1; 12 bases are shared with TRBD2. V lost 3 bases, J lost 7 bases, and 7 bases stayed unmatched. From germline, CDR1 is KGHSH and CDR2 LQKENI. This CDR3 has 16 amino acids. As DNA, the CDR3 is TGTGCCAGCTCACCTACACTAGCGGGAGGATGGAATGAGCAGTTCTTC. As protein: CASSPTLAGGWNEQFF.

This clonotype has more than one count but fewer than ten. CDR3 protein: CASSSAPTFYNEQFF. As DNA, the CDR3 is TGTGCCAGCAGCTCAGCCCCAACCTTCTACAATGAGCAGTTCTTC. This chain connects TRBV7-9 to TRBJ2-1; D call uncertain. CDR1 is SEHNR, CDR2 FQNEAQ, per germline (reference sequence). The length of the CDR3 is 15 residues. V lost 4 bases and J lost 3, with 13 bases in between.

The rearrangement joins TRBV10-1 to TRBJ2-5, with D perhaps TRBD1 or TRBD2 (5 bases each). The CDR3 extends over 14 amino acids. V was trimmed by 0 bases and J by 5 bases, leaving 10 bases between them. In germline, CDR1 is WNHNN, CDR2 SYGVQD (reference sequence). The CDR3 DNA sequence: TGCGCCAGCAGTGAGTCGAGGGGTTCGGAGACCCAGTACTTC. It translates to CASSESRGSETQYF.

This clonotype was picked up a small number of times. The chain employs TRBV5-1 and TRBJ1-1; 9 nucleotides line up with TRBD1. CDR3 size: 15 residues. V was clipped by 2 bases and J by 5 bases; unmatched bases: 7. The V gene's germline CDR1 is SGHRS and CDR2 YFSETQ. The CDR3: CASSFQQGARTEAFF. DNA of the CDR3: TGCGCCAGCAGCTTCCAACAGGGGGCGAGGACTGAAGCTTTCTTT.

The sample holds many counts of this clonotype. The gene calls are TRBV10-3 and TRBJ2-1; 7 bases fit TRBD2. The CDR3 runs 13 residues. V shed 4 bases, J shed 4 bases, and the junction held 1 base outside the gene matches. The germline V gene has CDR1 ENHRY and CDR2 SYGVKD. This chain's CDR3 is CAISAGGYNEQFF. Written as DNA, the CDR3 is TGTGCCATCAGTGCGGGGGGATACAATGAGCAGTTCTTC.

The sample holds many counts of this clonotype. This sequence joins TRBV5-1 and TRBJ2-1, with a possible D match to TRBD1 (5 bases). Trimming shortened V by 4 bases and J by 5 bases, and 13 bases separated the two germline ends. Germline-derived CDR1 and CDR2 are SGHRS and YFSETQ. The CDR3 sequence is 14 residues long. DNA for the CDR3: TGCGCCAGCAGCCCCCGGACACTGAACAATGAGCAGTTCTTC. Translated, it gives CASSPRTLNNEQFF.

This clonotype was seen a handful of times. The V call is TRBV10-3, the J call TRBJ1-2, with TRBD1 as a possible D gene (5 bases). Trimming left V 6 bases short and J 8 bases short, with 19 bases between. This CDR3 is 14 amino acids long. Per germline, CDR1 ENHRY and CDR2 SYGVKD. The CDR3 loop reads CAISPMGGVRGYTF. The CDR3 region has the DNA TGTGCCATCAGCCCCATGGGGGGTGTGCGGGGCTACACCTTC.

This clonotype has more than one count but fewer than ten. The V gene is TRBV2, the J gene TRBJ2-3; 9 positions agree with TRBD2. The CDR3 length is 15 residues. V lost 7 bases, J lost 6 bases, and 11 bases stayed unmatched. The germline CDR1 and CDR2 sequences are SNHLY and FYNNEI. The CDR3: CASNGLLAGIDTQYF. As DNA, the CDR3 is TGTGCCAGCAACGGCCTCCTAGCGGGAATTGATACGCAGTATTTT.

The rearrangement joins TRBV10-3 to TRBJ2-1; 12 bases align to TRBD1. Germline V gene lookup returns CDR1 ENHRY and CDR2 SYGVKD. This CDR3 is 15 amino acids long. Trimming removed 2 bases from V and 12 bases from J; junction bases left unmatched: 8. The CDR3 DNA follows: TGTGCCATCAGTGAGAGAGGGACAGGGGGCTCTGTGCAGTTCTTC. Amino acids: CAISERGTGGSVQFF.

Only a few counts were recorded for this clonotype. The J gene is TRBJ2-5, the V gene TRBV10-2, with 11 bases that match TRBD2. There are 13 residues in the CDR3. The germline V gene has CDR1 WSHSY and CDR2 SAAADI. Germline trimming cut 11 bases from V and 3 bases from J; bases unmatched to any gene: 5. CDR3 sequence reads: CAFSTSGEETQYF. DNA for the CDR3: TGCGCCTTCTCGACTAGCGGGGAAGAGACCCAGTACTTC.

This clonotype was counted at least ten times. This sequence joins TRBV5-1 and TRBJ2-3; tentatively, D is TRBD1 or TRBD2 (6 bases each). The V and J ends lost 3 bases and 4 bases respectively, with 12 bases between them. CDR3 length: 14 amino acids. CDR1 and CDR2 from the germline V gene are SGHRS and YFSETQ. DNA of the CDR3: TGCGCCAGCAGCTCCGTCGGGGGCGCAGATACGCAGTATTTT. Translated, it gives CASSSVGGADTQYF.